This record looks at one T cell receptor (beta chain) sequence and its context. Its antigen is unidentified. This specimen belongs to a study of T-cell reconstitution after alpha-beta-depleted transplantation in children. Preparation of the TCRbeta library involved a method that used unique molecular identifiers. A single record per CDR3 protein comes from TCRdb applying MiXCR to the PCR reads. The sample has roughly 98,000 distinct CDR3 sequences, about 14% seen once. Findings of the study overall: Some patients owed their high day-60 TCRbeta diversity to surviving recipient T cells and thymic progenitors. Diversity and T-cell counts at one year after transplant derived mostly from new T cells. Roughly two months post-transplant, alpha-beta T cells reportedly originated from several hundred graft clones that had expanded.

Germline V lookup: CDR1 DFQATT, CDR2 SNEGSKA (reference sequence). Trimming pared 4 bases from V and 7 bases from J, leaving 16 bases between. This CDR3 has 14 amino acids. The sequence was obtained from a male patient under 10 years old who had a stem cell transplant for acute lymphoblastic leukemia, so the T cells may come from the graft donor. The source was PBMCs, mostly from graft donor cells, collected 180 days after TCRalphabeta/CD19-depleted stem cell transplant. V gene TRBV20-1 combines with J gene TRBJ1-4; D possibly corresponds to TRBD1 (5 bases). CDR3 residues: CSATTGPLFEKLFF. CDR3 nucleotides: TGCAGTGCTACGACGGGACCCCTTTTTGAAAAACTGTTTTTT.